These 9 T cell receptor beta chains were all obtained from the same sample, sequenced in a study of breast tumors, draining lymph nodes, adjacent tissues. Samples came from axillary lymph nodes draining the breast cancer. Via MiXCR, TCRdb re-called the multiplex PCR reads, giving one row per CDR3 protein. The repertoire includes roughly 220,000 distinct CDR3 sequences, nearly 35% of them detected once, and approximately 3.7% sits in the top ten. The source material was axillary lymph node tissue. The receptors were gathered from a female donor with breast cancer. Some clones in this sample may be carry-over from other donors' samples.

The table lists this clonotype with a few counts. The germline gene is not matched at one end of the junction; a read error may be the cause. The chain carries TRBV14 and TRBJ1-3, with unresolved D. The V gene's germline CDR1 is SGHDN and CDR2 FVKESK. This CDR3 has 15 amino acids. This CDR3 reads CASGHGVSVGNTIYF. The CDR3 bases are TGTGCCAGCGGCCACGGTGTCTCTGTAGGAAACACCATATATTTT.

The chain couples TRBV6-5 to TRBJ1-5; D is uncertain. The J call may be incorrect, as the DNA end agrees better with TRBJ2-3. CDR3 length: 17 amino acids. The germline CDR1 and CDR2 sequences are MNHEY and SVGAGI. CDR3 in amino acids: CASSPPGPRVGTDTQYF. The CDR3 coding sequence is TGTGCCAGCAGCCCCCCCGGACCGCGTGTAGGCACAGATACGCAGTATTTT.

There are many counts of this clonotype. J is TRBJ2-7 and V is TRBV9, with D possibly TRBD1 on 6 matching bases. The germline gives CDR1 SGDLS, CDR2 YYNGEE. V shed 0 bases and J shed 7 bases, with 14 bases lying between them. The CDR3 contains 14 residues. The CDR3 DNA is TGTGCCAGCAGCGTAGCAGGGGAGTCTTGGGAGCAGTACTTC. It encodes CASSVAGESWEQYF.

This clonotype came up many times. The rearrangement links TRBV5-1 to TRBJ2-7; 10 bases are shared with TRBD2. The J segment lost 0 bases and the V segment lost 5 bases, leaving 5 bases of the junction unmatched. Germline values: CDR1 SGHRS, CDR2 YFSETQ. This CDR3 has 15 amino acids. The CDR3: CASRPGLANSYEQYF. The CDR3 bases are TGCGCCAGCAGACCGGGACTAGCGAACTCCTACGAGCAGTACTTC.

The sample holds many counts of this clonotype. V is TRBV10-3 and J is TRBJ2-3; 12 bases are shared with TRBD2. This CDR3 region has 16 residues. After removal of 7 bases from V and 2 bases from J, the junction contained 7 bases not matched to a gene. Looked up from germline, CDR1 is ENHRY and CDR2 is SYGVKD. The CDR3 here is CAIKSSGRGNTDTQYF. CDR3 DNA: TGTGCCATCAAATCTAGCGGGAGGGGGAACACAGATACGCAGTATTTT.

This chain joins TRBV4-1 and TRBJ2-1; 13 positions agree with TRBD2. Trimming took 3 bases from V and 10 from J; bases not matched to a gene: 9. CDR1 is MGHRA, CDR2 YSYEKL, per germline. The CDR3 is 16 residues long. CDR3 nucleotides: TGCGCCAGCAGCCACACCCTGGGACTAGCGGGACCAGAGCAGTTCTTC. This sequence encodes CASSHTLGLAGPEQFF.

Here the CDR3 reads CASRSGTEVFGTQYF. The CDR3 nucleotides are TGTGCCAGCAGGTCCGGGACAGAGGTTTTCGGGACCCAGTACTTC. J is TRBJ2-5 and V is TRBV7-9; 7 positions agree with TRBD1. The CDR3 consists of 15 residues. The V segment lost 6 bases and the J segment 7 bases; nucleotides outside the gene matches: 14. CDR1 and CDR2 from the germline V gene are SEHNR and FQNEAQ (reference sequence).

This CDR3 reads CASRDGQLRQETQYF. The CDR3 region has the DNA TGTGCCAGCAGAGACGGACAGCTCAGGCAAGAGACCCAGTACTTC. The J gene is TRBJ2-5, the V gene TRBV2, with D perhaps matching TRBD1 (6 bases). The CDR3 runs 15 residues. The germline V gene encodes CDR1 SNHLY and CDR2 FYNNEI. The V and J ends lost 6 bases and 2 bases respectively, with 16 bases between them. Looking up the rest from reference TRBV2 and TRBJ2-5 gives the full variable domain: EPEVTQTPSHQVTQMGQEVILRCVPISNHLYFYWYRQILGQKVEFLVSFYNNEISEKSEIFDDQFSVERPDGSNFTLKIRSTKLEDSAMYFCASRDGQLRQETQYFGPGTRLLVL.

With respect to this clonotype: Being one base from a much bigger clone, this may be a read error. The chain is built from TRBV9 and TRBJ2-1; D may be TRBD2 (6 bases). V gave up 4 bases and J gave up 7 bases, with 21 bases separating them. The CDR3 runs to 16 residues. CDR1 and CDR2 from the germline V gene are SGDLS and YYNGEE. DNA of the CDR3: TGTGCCAGCAGCCCACGACTGCGGGGCGGGGCTAATGAGCAGTTCTTC. Its translation is CASSPRLRGGANEQFF.